This passage covers 11 T cell receptor beta chains from one sample sequenced in a study of blood T cell repertoires in COVID-19. Profiled with immunoSEQ multiplex PCR; TCRdb holds only in-frame clones, not every one. This sample has some 220,000 clones, with 84% found just once. Sequencing was done on a sample of peripheral blood. The source of these receptors is a woman older than 75 with active or convalescent COVID-19.

The DNA of the CDR3 is TGTGCCAGCAGTTACCCGCATCCCTGGACAGCTAGCAATCAGCCCCAGCATTTT. Encoded protein: CASSYPHPWTASNQPQHF. V usage is TRBV6-2 or TRBV6-3 and J usage is TRBJ1-5; D may be TRBD1 (6 bases). V was shortened by 2 bases and J by 0 bases, with 17 bases between the two germline ends. CDR1 is MNHEY, CDR2 SVGEGT, per germline. This CDR3 contains 18 residues.

This chain connects TRBV6-6 to TRBJ2-5, with D maybe TRBD2 (6 bases). CDR3 length: 14 amino acids. V was pared by 0 bases and J by 5 bases, with 10 bases between. CDR1 and CDR2 from the germline V gene are MNHNY and SVGAGI (reference sequence). CDR3 sequence (DNA): TGTGCCAGCAGTTACTCGGGGGGTGGGGAGACCCAGTACTTC. Its translation: CASSYSGGGETQYF.

The chain uses TRBV2 and TRBJ1-2, with TRBD1 matching over 11 bases. The CDR3 totals 17 residues. Germline trimming cut 0 bases from V and 4 bases from J; bases unmatched to any gene: 7. Germline V gene sequence: CDR1 SNHLY, CDR2 FYNNEI. The CDR3 here is CASSEAGRTGGFYGYTF. Here the CDR3 DNA reads TGTGCCAGCAGTGAAGCGGGGCGGACAGGGGGCTTCTATGGCTACACCTTC.

This clone was counted only a few times. The chain links TRBV7-2 to TRBJ2-7; possibly TRBD2 for D (6 bases). V dropped 1 base and J dropped 0 bases, with 13 bases sitting between them. CDR1 and CDR2 from the germline V gene are SGHTA and FQGNSA. The CDR3 extends over 16 amino acids. CDR3 in amino acids: CASSLGGGVLSYEQYF. The CDR3 region has the DNA TGTGCCAGCAGCTTAGGAGGAGGGGTTCTCTCCTACGAGCAGTACTTC.

The rearrangement uses TRBV9 and TRBJ2-7, with 7 bases aligning to TRBD1. Germline loops: CDR1 SGDLS, CDR2 YYNGEE. The V gene end was trimmed by 3 bases and the J gene end by 0 bases; junction bases not matched to a gene: 6. The CDR3 length is 15 residues. The CDR3 DNA reads as TGTGCCAGCAGCGAGTCGGCAGGGGGCTCCTACGAGCAGTACTTC. Translated: CASSESAGGSYEQYF.

The V and J genes are TRBV5-1 and TRBJ1-3; TRBD1 matches at 9 bases. This CDR3 comprises 16 residues. Germline V gene data show CDR1 as SGHRS and CDR2 as YFSETQ. V lost 4 bases to trimming and J lost 9 bases; unmatched junction nucleotides: 14. The CDR3 sequence is CASSLVPGQGWGTIYF. CDR3 nucleotides: TGCGCCAGCAGCCTAGTACCGGGACAGGGATGGGGCACCATATATTTT.

V gene TRBV5-1 combines with J gene TRBJ2-3; 9 nucleotides align to TRBD2. V dropped 4 bases and J dropped 1; count of bases not matched to a gene: 10. The CDR3 is 17 amino acids. CDR1 SGHRS and CDR2 YFSETQ come from the germline V gene. The CDR3 sequence: CASSPAGGARGTDTQYF. The CDR3 DNA reads TGCGCCAGCAGCCCGGCGGGGGGGGCCAGGGGCACAGATACGCAGTATTTT. The whole variable domain, remainder taken from reference TRBV5-1 and TRBJ2-3, is KAGVTQTPRYLIKTRGQQVTLSCSPISGHRSVSWYQQTPGQGLQFLFEYFSETQRNKGNFPGRFSGRQFSNSRSEMNVSTLELGDSALYLCASSPAGGARGTDTQYFGPGTRLTVL.

The chain couples TRBV27 to TRBJ2-7; 8 bases line up with TRBD1. This CDR3 has 14 residues. V dropped 1 base and J dropped 5; count of bases not matched to a gene: 4. Germline CDR1 and CDR2: MNHEY and SMNVEV (reference sequence). DNA of the CDR3: TGTGCCAGCAGTTTATTTGCAGGGGGCGACGAGCAGTACTTC. Protein: CASSLFAGGDEQYF.

This rearrangement joins TRBV28 to TRBJ1-2; tentatively, D is TRBD1 (5 bases). This CDR3 has 12 amino acids. The germline CDR1 and CDR2 sequences are MDHEN and SYDVKM. Trimming removed 1 base at V and 8 bases at J, with 8 bases between. CDR3 DNA sequence: TGTGCCAGCAGTTTATTGGGGGGAGGCTACACCTTC. This sequence encodes CASSLLGGGYTF.

This chain joins TRBV9 and TRBJ1-1; D might be TRBD1 (6 bases). Germline-derived CDR1 and CDR2 are SGDLS and YYNGEE. This CDR3 region has 15 residues. V was pared by 3 bases and J by 0 bases, with 12 bases between. CDR3 coding DNA: TGTGCCAGCAGCGAGGGGGGGGCCTTGAACACTGAAGCTTTCTTT. Translating gives CASSEGGALNTEAFF.

This chain uses TRBV5-6 with TRBJ1-2; 8 nucleotides line up with TRBD1. The CDR3 runs 14 residues. Germline V gene lookup returns CDR1 SGHDT and CDR2 YYEEEE. Trimming cost V 5 bases and J 6 bases; bases outside gene matches: 9. The CDR3 is CASRLWQGANGYTF. The CDR3 coding sequence is TGTGCCAGCAGACTGTGGCAGGGGGCGAATGGCTACACCTTC.